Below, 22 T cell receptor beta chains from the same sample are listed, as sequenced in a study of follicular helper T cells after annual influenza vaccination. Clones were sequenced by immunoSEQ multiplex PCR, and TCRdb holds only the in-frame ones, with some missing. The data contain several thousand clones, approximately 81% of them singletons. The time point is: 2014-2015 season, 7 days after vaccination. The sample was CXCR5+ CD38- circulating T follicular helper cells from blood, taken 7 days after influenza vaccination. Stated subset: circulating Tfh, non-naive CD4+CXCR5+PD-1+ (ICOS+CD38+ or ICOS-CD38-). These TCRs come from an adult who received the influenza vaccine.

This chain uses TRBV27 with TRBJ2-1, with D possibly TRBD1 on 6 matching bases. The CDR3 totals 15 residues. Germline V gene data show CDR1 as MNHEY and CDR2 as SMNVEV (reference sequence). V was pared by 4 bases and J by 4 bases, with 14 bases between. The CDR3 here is CASSSGQSFYNEQFF. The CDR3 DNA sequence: TGTGCCAGCAGTTCCGGACAGTCCTTTTACAATGAGCAGTTCTTC.

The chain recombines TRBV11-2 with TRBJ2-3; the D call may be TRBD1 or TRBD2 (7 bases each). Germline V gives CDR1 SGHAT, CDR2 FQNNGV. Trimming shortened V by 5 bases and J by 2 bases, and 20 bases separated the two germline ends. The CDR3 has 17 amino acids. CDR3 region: CASSALARGGSTDTQYF. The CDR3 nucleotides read TGTGCCAGCAGCGCCCTGGCCAGGGGGGGATCCACAGATACGCAGTATTTT.

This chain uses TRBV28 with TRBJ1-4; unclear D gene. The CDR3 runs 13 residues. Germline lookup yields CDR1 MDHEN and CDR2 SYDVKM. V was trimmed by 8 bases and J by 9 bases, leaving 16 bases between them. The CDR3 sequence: CASQLGRDKKLFF. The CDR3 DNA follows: TGTGCCAGCCAACTCGGTCGGGATAAAAAACTGTTTTTT.

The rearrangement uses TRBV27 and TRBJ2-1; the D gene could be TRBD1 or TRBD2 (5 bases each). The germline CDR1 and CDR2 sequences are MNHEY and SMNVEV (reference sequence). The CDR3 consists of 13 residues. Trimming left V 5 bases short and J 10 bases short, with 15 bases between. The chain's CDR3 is CASSREGLGEQFF. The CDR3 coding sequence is TGTGCCAGCAGTCGTGAGGGGTTGGGGGAGCAGTTCTTC.

Written as DNA, the CDR3 is TGTGCCAGCAGCTCCACGATTAGTTCACCCCTCCACTTT. Translating it yields CASSSTISSPLHF. The rearrangement uses TRBV7-3 and TRBJ1-6; D gene ambiguous. The CDR3 is 13 residues long. Germline assignment: CDR1 SGHTA and CDR2 FQGTGA. V was clipped by 4 bases and J by 9 bases, with 10 bases between them.

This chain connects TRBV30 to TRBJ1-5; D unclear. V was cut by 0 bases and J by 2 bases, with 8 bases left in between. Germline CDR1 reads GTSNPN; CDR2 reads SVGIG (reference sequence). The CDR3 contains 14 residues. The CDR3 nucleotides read TGTGCCTGGAGTGTTGGGCCGGGCAATCAGCCCCAGCATTTT. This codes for CAWSVGPGNQPQHF.

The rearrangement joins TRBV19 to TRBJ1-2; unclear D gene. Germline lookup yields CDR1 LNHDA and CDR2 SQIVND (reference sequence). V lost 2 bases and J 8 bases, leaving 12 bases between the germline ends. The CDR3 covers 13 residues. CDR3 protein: CASSIRTGRGYTF. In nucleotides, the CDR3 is TGTGCCAGTAGTATAAGGACCGGACGGGGCTACACCTTC.

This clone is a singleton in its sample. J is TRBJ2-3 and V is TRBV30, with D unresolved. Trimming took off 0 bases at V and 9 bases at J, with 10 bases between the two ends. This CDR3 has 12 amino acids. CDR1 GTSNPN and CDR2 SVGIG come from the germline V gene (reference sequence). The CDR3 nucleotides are TGTGCCTGGAGTGTATCGAGGAAGACGCAGTATTTT. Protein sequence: CAWSVSRKTQYF.

CDR3 residues: CASSQDLRGAGANVLTF. Written as DNA, the CDR3 is TGCGCCAGCAGCCAAGATCTAAGAGGGGCTGGGGCCAACGTCCTGACTTTC. The chain uses TRBV4-3 and TRBJ2-6; D is perhaps TRBD1 or TRBD2 (5 bases each). In germline, CDR1 is LGHNA, CDR2 YSLEER. Trimming pared 0 bases from V and 2 bases from J, leaving 11 bases between. The CDR3 covers 17 residues.

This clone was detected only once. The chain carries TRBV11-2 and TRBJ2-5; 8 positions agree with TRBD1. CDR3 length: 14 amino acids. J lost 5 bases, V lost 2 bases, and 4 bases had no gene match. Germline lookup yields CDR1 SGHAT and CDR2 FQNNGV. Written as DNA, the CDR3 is TGTGCCAGCAGCTTACAGGGGGCGGAGGAGACCCAGTACTTC. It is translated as CASSLQGAEETQYF.

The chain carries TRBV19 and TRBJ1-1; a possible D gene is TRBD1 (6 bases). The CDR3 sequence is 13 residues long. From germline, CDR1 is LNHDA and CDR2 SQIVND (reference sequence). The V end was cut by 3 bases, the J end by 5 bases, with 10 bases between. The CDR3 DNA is TGTGCCAGTAGTATGACAGGTGAGACTGAAGCTTTCTTT. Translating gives CASSMTGETEAFF.

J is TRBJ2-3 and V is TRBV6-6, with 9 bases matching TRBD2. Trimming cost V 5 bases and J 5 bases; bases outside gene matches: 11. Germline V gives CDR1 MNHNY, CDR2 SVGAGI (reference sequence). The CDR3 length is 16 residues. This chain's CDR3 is CASSRAGGGTVDTQYF. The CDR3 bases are TGTGCCAGCAGTCGCGCGGGGGGGGGTACAGTAGATACGCAGTATTTT.

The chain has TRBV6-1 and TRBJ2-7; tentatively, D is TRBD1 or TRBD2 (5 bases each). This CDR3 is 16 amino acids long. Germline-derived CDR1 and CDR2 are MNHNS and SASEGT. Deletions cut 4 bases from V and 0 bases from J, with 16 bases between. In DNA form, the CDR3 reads TGTGCCAGCAGTGCCTCCTCCGGGGCTAGCTCCTACGAGCAGTACTTC. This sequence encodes CASSASSGASSYEQYF.

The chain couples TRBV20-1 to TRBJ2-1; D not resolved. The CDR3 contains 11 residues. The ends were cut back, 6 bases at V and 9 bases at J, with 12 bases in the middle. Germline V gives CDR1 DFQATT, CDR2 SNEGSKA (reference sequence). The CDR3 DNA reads TGCAGTGCGATAGGTTTTCGTGAGCAGTTCTTC. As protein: CSAIGFREQFF.

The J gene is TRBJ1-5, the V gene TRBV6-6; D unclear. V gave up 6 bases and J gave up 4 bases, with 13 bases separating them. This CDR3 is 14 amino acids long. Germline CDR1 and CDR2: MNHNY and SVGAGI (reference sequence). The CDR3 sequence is CASSPVSGNQPQHF. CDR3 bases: TGTGCCAGCAGCCCGGTGTCGGGGAATCAGCCCCAGCATTTT.

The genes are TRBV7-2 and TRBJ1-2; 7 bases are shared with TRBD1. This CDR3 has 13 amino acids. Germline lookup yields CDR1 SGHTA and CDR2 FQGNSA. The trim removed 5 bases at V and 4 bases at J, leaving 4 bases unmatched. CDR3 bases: TGTGCCAGCAGCCCGACAGGGCGCTATGGCTACACCTTC. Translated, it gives CASSPTGRYGYTF.

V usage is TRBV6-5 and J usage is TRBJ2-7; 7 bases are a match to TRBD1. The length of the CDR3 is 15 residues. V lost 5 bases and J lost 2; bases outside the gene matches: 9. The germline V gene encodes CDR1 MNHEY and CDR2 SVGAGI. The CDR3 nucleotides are TGTGCCAGCAGTCCCCGCAAAGGGGGCGCCTACGAGCAGTACTTC. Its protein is CASSPRKGGAYEQYF.

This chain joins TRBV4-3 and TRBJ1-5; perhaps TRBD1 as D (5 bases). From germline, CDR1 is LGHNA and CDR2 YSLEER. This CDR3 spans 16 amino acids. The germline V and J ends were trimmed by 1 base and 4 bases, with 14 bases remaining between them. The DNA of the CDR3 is TGCGCCAGCAGCCAAGTTGCAGGGATGCCAAATCAGCCCCAGCATTTT. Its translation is CASSQVAGMPNQPQHF.

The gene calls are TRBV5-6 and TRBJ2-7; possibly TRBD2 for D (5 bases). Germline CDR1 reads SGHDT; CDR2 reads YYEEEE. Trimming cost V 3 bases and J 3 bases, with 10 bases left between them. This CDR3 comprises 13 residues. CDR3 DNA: TGTGCCAGCAGCTCGGGAAGCCTCTACGAGCAGTACTTC. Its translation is CASSSGSLYEQYF.

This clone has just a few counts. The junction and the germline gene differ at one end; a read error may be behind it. CDR3 loop: CASAPGGTYTDSQYF. For the CDR3, the DNA is TGTGCCAGTGCCCCCGGGGGGACCTATACAGATTCGCAGTATTTT. This chain links TRBV19 with TRBJ2-3, with TRBD2 matching 7 bases. Germline CDR1 reads LNHDA; CDR2 reads SQIVND (reference sequence). The CDR3 covers 15 residues. Combining the CDR3 with reference TRBV19 and TRBJ2-3 gives the whole variable domain DGGITQSPKYLFRKEGQNVTLSCEQNLNHDAMYWYRQDPGQGLRLIYYSQIVNDFQKGDIAEGYSVSREKKESFPLTVTSAQKNPTAFYLCASAPGGTYTDSQYFGPGTRLTVL.

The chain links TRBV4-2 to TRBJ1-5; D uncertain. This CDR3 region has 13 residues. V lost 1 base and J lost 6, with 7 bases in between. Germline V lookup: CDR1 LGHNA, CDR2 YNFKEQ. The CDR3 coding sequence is TGTGCCAGCAGCCAAGGTGTGTCTCAGCCCCAGCATTTT. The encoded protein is CASSQGVSQPQHF.

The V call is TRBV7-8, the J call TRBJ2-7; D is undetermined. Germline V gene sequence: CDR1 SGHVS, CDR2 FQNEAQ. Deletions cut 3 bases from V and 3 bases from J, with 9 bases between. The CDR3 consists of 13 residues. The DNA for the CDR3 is TGTGCCAGCAGCTTCGAACAGAACTACGAGCAGTACTTC. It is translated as CASSFEQNYEQYF.